This TCR beta chain was sequenced in a study of graft-versus-host responses after intestinal transplantation. Looking at the study overall: Each recipient received a multivisceral, liver-intestinal, or isolated intestinal graft. The whole recipient group had anti-thymocyte globulin induction followed by tacrolimus and steroids for about three years.

V shed 1 base and J shed 0 bases, with 7 bases lying between them. CDR1 SEHNR and CDR2 FQNEAQ come from the germline V gene (reference sequence). This CDR3 has 14 amino acids. Points from the study as a whole: In patients with graft-donor T cell macrochimerism, allograft graft-versus-host to host-versus-graft clonal ratios were high.

Notes on this clone: The antigen is not known.

TCRdb's copy holds only in-frame clones and misses some; the assay was immunoSEQ multiplex PCR. Of about 92,000 clones listed, 83% are singletons. The sample was unstimulated CD8+ T cells sorted from spleen or lymph node cells, taken before intestinal transplant. The sequence derives from a human donor who received an intestinal transplant. The V and J genes are TRBV7-9 and TRBJ2-7; no definite D call. CDR3 coding DNA: TGTGCCAGCAGCTTAGAGGGCCGCTCCTACGAGCAGTACTTC. Protein sequence: CASSLEGRSYEQYF. The whole variable domain, filled in from reference TRBV7-9 and TRBJ2-7, reads DTGVSQNPRHKITKRGQNVTFRCDPISEHNRLYWYRQTLGQGPEFLTYFQNEAQLEKSRLLSDRFSAERPKGSFSTLEIQRTEQGDSAMYLCASSLEGRSYEQYFGPGTRLTVT.